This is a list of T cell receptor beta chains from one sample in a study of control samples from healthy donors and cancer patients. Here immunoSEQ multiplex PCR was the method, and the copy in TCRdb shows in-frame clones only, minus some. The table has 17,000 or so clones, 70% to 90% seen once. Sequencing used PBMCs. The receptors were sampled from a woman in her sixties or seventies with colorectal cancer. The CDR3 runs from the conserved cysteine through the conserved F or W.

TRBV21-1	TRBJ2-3	CASSKREVYGTDTQYF
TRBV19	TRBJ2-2	CASSRQGGDTGELFF
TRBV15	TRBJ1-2	CATSRDRAGGYTF
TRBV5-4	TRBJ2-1	CASSFRDYNNEQFF
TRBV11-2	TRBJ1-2	CASSLDRGIGYTF
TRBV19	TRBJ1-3	CASSASPRLGGNTIYF
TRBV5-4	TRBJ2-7	CASSPGQGEFEQYF
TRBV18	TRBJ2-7	CASSPSGAGVGYEQYF
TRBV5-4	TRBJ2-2	CASSPPPGETGELFF
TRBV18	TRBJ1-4	CASSPARAEKLFF
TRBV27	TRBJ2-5	CASGLGETQYF
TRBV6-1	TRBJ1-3	CASSESSGNTIYF
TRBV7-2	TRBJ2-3	CASSPAPTSGGANTQYF
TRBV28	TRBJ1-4	CASSLSATNEKLFF
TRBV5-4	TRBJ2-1	CASSLGGGYSYNEQFF
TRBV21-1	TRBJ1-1	CASSKGRGRGNTEAFF
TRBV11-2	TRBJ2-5	CASSLTLQETQYF
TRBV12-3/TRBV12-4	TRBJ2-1	CASRLNNEQFF
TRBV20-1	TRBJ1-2	CSASEGPNYGYTF
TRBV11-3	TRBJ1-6	CASSRDGDSYNSPLHF
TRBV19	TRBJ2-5	CASSIGTYQETQYF
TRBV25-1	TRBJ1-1	CASSAQPNTEAFF
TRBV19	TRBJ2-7	CASSKQGLQEQYF
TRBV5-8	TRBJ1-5	CASSLRGDRGWQPQHF
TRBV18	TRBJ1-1	CASSPGRADREAFF
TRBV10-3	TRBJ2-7	CAIRPRSSYEQYF
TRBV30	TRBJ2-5	CAWSVPLLGETQYF
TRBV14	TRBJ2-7	CASSPRLAGVWEQYF
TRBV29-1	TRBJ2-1	CSVVVPPDYPGEQFF
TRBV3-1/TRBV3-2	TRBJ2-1	CASSQEGEDEQFF
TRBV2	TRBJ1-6	CASSEAGADYNSPLHF
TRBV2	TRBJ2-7	CASSEAEAGGYEQYF
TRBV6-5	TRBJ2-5	CASSYSRTGLAGTQYF
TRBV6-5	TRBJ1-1	CASVWTDIPEAFF
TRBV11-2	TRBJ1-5	CASSPKGARNQPQHF
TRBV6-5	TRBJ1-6	CASRPGGSYNSPLHF
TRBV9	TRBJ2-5	CASSGGLETQYF
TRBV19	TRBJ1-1	CATGVYTEAFF
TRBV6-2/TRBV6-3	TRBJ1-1	CASSYVTGFEAFF
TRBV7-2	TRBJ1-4	CASSQQWGGEKLFF
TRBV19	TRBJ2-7	CASSIMEGSGEQYF
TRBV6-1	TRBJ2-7	CASSPTGLYEQYF
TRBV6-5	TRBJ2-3	CASRFTGATDTQYF
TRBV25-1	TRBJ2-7	CASSEPSIGAYEQYF
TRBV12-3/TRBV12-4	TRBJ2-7	CASRLAGYEQYF
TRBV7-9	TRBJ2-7	CASRFGGGLSYEQYF
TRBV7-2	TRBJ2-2	CASSLNLGQTPTGELFF
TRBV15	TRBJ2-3	CATSRGTSGTSMNTQYF
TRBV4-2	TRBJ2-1	CASSQGSTSRPGVEQFF
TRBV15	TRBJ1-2	CATSREQGAYGYTF
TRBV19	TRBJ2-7	CASSTNPGTSGIVGEYEQYF
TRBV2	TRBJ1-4	CAWPGQGSEKLFF
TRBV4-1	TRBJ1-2	CASSQDLERAVGGYTF
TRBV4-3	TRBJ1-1	CASSPRQGAWDTEAFF